This T cell receptor beta chain was captured in a study of blood T cell repertoires in COVID-19. Whole-study context: Italy, Spain and the United States were the sources of the convalescent and acute COVID-19 samples. In each case, the material was cDNA or gDNA derived from T cells, B-cell-depleted T cells, or PBMCs.

The CDR3 length is 15 residues. The germline V gene has CDR1 MDHEN and CDR2 SYDVKM. V was shortened by 2 bases and J by 6 bases, with 16 bases between the two germline ends. The Seattle site enrolled patients during active infection and followed them longitudinally. Per the study methods: Reference gene primers were amplified, and this amplification served to estimate nucleated cell counts. Assay used: immunoSEQ multiplex PCR; TCRdb lists only in-frame clones, some missing. V, J and clone size were drawn from that table, and D and trimming were deduced from the DNA. The data contain 150,000 to 200,000 clones, 82% of them singletons.

V usage is TRBV28 and J usage is TRBJ1-2; D unresolved. This TCR came from a middle-aged woman with COVID-19, enrolled during active disease. Sequencing was carried out using peripheral blood. CDR3: CASSLVWTYSHGYTF. The DNA for the CDR3 is TGTGCCAGCAGTTTAGTTTGGACTTACTCCCATGGCTACACCTTC.